This T cell receptor (beta chain) derives from a study of T cells in Graves' hyperthyroidism and ophthalmopathy. About the study: Staff took peripheral blood when the initial diagnosis was made, before any treatment began.

Template material for amplifying TCR beta CDR3 regions consisted of RNA transcripts. First-round RT-PCR of the TCR CDR3 relied on the HTBI primer set. MiXCR was run by TCRdb on the multiplex PCR reads, yielding one entry per CDR3 protein. Counted here are around 34,000 distinct CDR3 sequences, around 52% occurring once; the ten biggest clones make up roughly 25%. The V and J ends lost 3 bases and 2 bases respectively, with 13 bases between them. The CDR3 consists of 15 residues. This clonotype was counted many times. The TCR sequence derives from a woman between 35 and 50 years old with Graves' ophthalmopathy. This rearrangement joins TRBV12-3 or TRBV12-4 to TRBJ2-5, with a weak D call TRBD2 (5 bases). The specimen was blood. CDR3 residues: CASSFTSAEQETQYF. CDR3 DNA: TGTGCCAGCAGTTTTACTTCAGCGGAGCAAGAGACCCAGTACTTC.